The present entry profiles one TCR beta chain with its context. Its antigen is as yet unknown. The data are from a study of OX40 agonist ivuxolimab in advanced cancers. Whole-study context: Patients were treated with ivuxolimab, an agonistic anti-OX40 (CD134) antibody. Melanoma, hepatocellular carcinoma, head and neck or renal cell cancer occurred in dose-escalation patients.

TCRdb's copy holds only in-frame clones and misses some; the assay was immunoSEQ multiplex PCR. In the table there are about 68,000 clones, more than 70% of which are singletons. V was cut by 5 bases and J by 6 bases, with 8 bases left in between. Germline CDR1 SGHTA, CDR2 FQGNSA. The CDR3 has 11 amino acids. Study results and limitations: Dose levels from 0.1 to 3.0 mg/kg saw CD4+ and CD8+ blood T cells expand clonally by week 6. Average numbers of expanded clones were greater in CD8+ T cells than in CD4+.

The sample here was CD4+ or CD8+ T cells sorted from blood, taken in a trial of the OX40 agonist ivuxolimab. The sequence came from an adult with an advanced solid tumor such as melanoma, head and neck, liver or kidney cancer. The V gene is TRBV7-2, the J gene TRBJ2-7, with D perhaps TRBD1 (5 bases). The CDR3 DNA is TGTGCCAGCAGCCGAAGGGGCGAGCAGTACTTC. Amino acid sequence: CASSRRGEQYF.